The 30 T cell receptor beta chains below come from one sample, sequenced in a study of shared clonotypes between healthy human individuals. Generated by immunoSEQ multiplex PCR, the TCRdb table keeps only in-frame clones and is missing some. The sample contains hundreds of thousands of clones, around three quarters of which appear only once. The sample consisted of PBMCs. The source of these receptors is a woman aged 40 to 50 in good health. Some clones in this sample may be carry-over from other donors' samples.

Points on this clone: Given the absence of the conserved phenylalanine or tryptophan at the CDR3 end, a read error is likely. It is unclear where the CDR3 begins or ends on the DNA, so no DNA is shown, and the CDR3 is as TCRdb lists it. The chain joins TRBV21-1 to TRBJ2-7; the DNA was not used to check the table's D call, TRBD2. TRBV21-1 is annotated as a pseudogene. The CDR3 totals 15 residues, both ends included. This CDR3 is CASSKDSQYVLVVGR.

Written as DNA, the CDR3 is TGTGCCAGCAGCTTAGCGGGAGAATCCTACGAGCAGTACTTC. Translated, it gives CASSLAGESYEQYF. The V gene is TRBV7-2, the J gene TRBJ2-7; D may be TRBD2 (5 bases). CDR3 size: 14 residues. Germline assignment: CDR1 SGHTA and CDR2 FQGNSA. V gave up 0 bases and J gave up 1 base, with 7 bases separating them.

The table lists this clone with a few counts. For the CDR3, the DNA is TGTGCCAGCAGTTCCGTCGGACAGTCCGATGAAAAACTGTTTTTT. Its translation is CASSSVGQSDEKLFF. This sequence joins TRBV6-6 and TRBJ1-4, with TRBD1 as a possible D gene (6 bases). In germline, CDR1 is MNHNY, CDR2 SVGAGI (reference sequence). V was shortened by 4 bases and J by 6 bases, with 15 bases between the two germline ends. The CDR3 contains 15 residues.

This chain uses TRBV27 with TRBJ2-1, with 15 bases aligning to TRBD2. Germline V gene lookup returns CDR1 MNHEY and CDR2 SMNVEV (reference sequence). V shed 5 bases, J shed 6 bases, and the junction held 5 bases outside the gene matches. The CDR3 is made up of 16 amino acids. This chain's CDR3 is CASSGGLAGGSNEQFF. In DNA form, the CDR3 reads TGTGCCAGCAGTGGGGGACTAGCGGGAGGTTCCAATGAGCAGTTCTTC.

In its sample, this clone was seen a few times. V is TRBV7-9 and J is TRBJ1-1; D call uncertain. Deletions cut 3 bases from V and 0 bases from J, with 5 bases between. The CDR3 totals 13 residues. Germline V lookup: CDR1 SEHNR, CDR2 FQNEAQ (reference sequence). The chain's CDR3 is CASSFNMNTEAFF. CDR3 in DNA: TGTGCCAGCAGCTTTAATATGAACACTGAAGCTTTCTTT.

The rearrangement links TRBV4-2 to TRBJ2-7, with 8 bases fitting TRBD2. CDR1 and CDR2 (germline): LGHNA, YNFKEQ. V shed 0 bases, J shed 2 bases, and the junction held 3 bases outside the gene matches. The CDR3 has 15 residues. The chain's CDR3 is CASSQEREAPYEQYF. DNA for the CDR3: TGTGCCAGCAGCCAAGAGCGGGAGGCCCCCTACGAGCAGTACTTC.

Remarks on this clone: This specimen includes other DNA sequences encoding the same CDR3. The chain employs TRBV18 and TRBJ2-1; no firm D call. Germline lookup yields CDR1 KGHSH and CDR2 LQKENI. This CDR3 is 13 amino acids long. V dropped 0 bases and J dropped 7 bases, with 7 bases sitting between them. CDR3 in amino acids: CASSPPGRNEQFF. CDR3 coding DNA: TGTGCCAGCTCACCACCAGGTCGGAATGAGCAGTTCTTC.

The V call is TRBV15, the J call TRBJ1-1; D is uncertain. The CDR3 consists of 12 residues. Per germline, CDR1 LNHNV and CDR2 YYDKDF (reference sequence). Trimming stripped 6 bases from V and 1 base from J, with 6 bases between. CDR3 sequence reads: CATSRRNTEAFF. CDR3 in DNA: TGTGCCACCAGTAGAAGGAACACTGAAGCTTTCTTT.

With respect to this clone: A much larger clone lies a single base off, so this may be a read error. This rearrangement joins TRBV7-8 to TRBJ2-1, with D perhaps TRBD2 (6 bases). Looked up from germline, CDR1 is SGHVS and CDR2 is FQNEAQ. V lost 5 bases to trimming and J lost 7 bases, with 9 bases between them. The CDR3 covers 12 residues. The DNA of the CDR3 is TGTGCCAGCAGCCCCAGCGGGAATGAGCAGTTCTTC. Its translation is CASSPSGNEQFF.

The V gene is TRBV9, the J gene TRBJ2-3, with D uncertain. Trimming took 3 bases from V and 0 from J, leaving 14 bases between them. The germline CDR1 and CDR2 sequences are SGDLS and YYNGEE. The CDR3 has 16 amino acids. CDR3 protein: CASSERLDTSTDTQYF. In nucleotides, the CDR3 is TGTGCCAGCAGCGAGCGACTTGATACTAGCACAGATACGCAGTATTTT.

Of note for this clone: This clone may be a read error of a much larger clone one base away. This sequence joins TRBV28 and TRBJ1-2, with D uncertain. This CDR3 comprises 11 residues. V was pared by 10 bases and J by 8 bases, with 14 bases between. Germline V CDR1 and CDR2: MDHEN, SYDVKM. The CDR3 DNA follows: TGTGCCACCTATATGGAGAACGGCTACACCTTC. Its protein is CATYMENGYTF.

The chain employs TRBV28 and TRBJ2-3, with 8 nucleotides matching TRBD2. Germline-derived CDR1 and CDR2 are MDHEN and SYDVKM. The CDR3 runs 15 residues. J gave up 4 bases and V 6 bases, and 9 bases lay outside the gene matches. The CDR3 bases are TGTGCCAGCAGCCCGGGAGGGAGTCGATCAGATACGCAGTATTTT. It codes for CASSPGGSRSDTQYF.

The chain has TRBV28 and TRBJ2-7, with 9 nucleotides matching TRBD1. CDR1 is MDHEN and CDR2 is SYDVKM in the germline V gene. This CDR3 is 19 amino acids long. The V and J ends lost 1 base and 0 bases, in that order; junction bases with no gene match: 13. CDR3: CASSLLGSGQGKSSYEQYF. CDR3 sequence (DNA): TGTGCCAGCAGTTTATTGGGGTCAGGACAGGGGAAAAGCTCCTACGAGCAGTACTTC.

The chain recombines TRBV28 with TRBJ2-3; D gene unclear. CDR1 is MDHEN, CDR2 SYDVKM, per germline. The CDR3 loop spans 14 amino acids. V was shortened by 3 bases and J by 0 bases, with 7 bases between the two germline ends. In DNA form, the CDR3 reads TGTGCCAGCAGTTTCGGGCAAAGCACAGATACGCAGTATTTT. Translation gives CASSFGQSTDTQYF.

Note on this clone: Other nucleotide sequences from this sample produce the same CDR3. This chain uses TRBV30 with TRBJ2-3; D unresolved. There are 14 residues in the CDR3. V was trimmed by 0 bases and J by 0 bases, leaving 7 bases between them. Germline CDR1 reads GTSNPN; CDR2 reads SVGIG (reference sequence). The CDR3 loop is CAWSVLVSTDTQYF. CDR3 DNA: TGTGCCTGGAGTGTACTGGTTAGCACAGATACGCAGTATTTT.

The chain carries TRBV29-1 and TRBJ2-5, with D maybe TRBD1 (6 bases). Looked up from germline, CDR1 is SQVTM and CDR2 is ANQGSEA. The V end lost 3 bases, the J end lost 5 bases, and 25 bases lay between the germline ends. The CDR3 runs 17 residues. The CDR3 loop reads CSVDSDRLTTGEETQYF. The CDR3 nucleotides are TGCAGCGTTGACAGTGACAGGCTTACTACGGGCGAGGAGACCCAGTACTTC.

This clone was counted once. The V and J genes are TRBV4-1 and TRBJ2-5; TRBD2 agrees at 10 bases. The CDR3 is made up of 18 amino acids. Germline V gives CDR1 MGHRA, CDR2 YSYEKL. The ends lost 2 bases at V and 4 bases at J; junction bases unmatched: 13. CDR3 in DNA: TGCGCCAGCAGCCAAATAGGGGCTAGCGGGAGTGTCAGAGAGACCCAGTACTTC. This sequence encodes CASSQIGASGSVRETQYF.

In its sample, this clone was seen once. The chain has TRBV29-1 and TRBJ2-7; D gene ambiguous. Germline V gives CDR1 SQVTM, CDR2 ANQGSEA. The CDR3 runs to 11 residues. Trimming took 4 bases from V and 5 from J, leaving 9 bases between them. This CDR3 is CSVGYDDEQYF. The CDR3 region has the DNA TGCAGCGTTGGGTATGATGACGAGCAGTACTTC.

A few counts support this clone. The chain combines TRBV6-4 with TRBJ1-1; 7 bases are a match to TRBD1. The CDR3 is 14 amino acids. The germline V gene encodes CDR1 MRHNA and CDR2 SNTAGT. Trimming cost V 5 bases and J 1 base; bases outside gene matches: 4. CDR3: CASSPGQANTEAFF. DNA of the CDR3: TGTGCCAGCAGTCCCGGACAGGCGAACACTGAAGCTTTCTTT.

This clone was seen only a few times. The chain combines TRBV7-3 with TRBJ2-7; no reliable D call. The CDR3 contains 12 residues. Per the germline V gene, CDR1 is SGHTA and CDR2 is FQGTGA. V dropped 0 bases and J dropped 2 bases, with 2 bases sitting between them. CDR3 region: CASSLTTYEQYF. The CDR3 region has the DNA TGTGCCAGCAGCTTAACTACCTACGAGCAGTACTTC.

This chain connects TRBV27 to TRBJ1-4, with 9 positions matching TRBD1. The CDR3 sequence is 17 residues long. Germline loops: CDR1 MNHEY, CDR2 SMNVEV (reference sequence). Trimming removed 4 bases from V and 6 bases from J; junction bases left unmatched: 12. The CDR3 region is CASSWARPGQGHEKLFF. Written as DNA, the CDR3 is TGTGCCAGCAGTTGGGCTCGTCCGGGACAGGGACATGAAAAACTGTTTTTT.

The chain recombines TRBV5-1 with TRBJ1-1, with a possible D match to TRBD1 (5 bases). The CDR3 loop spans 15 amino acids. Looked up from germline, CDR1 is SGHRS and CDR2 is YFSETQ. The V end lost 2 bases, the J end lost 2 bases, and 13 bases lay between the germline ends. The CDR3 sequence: CASSFQGRTNTEAFF. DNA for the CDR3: TGCGCCAGCAGCTTTCAGGGACGGACTAACACTGAAGCTTTCTTT.

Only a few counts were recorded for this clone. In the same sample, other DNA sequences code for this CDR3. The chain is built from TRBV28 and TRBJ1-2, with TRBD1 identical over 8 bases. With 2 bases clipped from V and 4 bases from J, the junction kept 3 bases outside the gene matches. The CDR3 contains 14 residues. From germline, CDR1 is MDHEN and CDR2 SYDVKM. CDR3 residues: CASSLIGTGYGYTF. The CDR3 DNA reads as TGTGCCAGCAGTTTAATAGGGACAGGCTATGGCTACACCTTC.

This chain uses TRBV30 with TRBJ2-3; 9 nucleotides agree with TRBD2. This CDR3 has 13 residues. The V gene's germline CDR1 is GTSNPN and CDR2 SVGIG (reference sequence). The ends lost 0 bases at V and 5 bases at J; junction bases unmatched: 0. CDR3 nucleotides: TGTGCCTGGAGTGTACTAGCGGGAGATACGCAGTATTTT. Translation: CAWSVLAGDTQYF. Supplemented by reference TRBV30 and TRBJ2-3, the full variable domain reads SQTIHQWPATLVQPVGSPLSLECTVEGTSNPNLYWYRQAAGRGLQLLFYSVGIGQISSEVPQNLSASRPQDRQFILSSKKLLLSDSGFYLCAWSVLAGDTQYFGPGTRLTVL.

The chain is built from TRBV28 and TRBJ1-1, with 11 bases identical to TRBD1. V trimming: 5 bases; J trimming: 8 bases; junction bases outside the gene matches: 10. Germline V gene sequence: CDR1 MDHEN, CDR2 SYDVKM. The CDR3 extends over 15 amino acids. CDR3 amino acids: CASSQPRDRGGEAFF. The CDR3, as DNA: TGTGCCAGCAGTCAGCCCCGGGACAGGGGGGGAGAAGCTTTCTTT. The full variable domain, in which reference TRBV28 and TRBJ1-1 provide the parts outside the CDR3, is DVKVTQSSRYLVKRTGEKVFLECVQDMDHENMFWYRQDPGLGLRLIYFSYDVKMKEKGDIPEGYSVSREKKERFSLILESASTNQTSMYLCASSQPRDRGGEAFFGQGTRLTVV.

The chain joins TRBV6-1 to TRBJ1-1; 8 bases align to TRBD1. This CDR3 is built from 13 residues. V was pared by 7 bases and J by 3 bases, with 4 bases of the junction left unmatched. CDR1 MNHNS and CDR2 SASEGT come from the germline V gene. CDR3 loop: CASKTGEDTEAFF. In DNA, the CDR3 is TGTGCCAGCAAGACAGGGGAAGACACTGAAGCTTTCTTT.

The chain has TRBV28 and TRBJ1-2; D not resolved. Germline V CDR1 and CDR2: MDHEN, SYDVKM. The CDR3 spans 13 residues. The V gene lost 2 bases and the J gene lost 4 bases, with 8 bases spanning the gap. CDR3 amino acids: CASSLIQFYGYTF. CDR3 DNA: TGTGCCAGCAGTTTAATTCAGTTCTATGGCTACACCTTC.

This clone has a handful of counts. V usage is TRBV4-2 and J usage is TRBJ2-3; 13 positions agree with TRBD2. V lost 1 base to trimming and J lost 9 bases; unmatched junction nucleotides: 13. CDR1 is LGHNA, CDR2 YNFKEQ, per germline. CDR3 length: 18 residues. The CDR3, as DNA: TGTGCCAGCAGCCAAGGTACTAGCGGGAGGGCCGACAGAGAGACGCAGTATTTT. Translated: CASSQGTSGRADRETQYF.

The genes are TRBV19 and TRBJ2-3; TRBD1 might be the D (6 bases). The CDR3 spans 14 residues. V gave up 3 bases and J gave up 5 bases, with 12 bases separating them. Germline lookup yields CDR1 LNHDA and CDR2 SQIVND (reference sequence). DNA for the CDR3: TGTGCCAGTAGTATGGAGAGGGGGATAGATACGCAGTATTTT. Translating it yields CASSMERGIDTQYF.

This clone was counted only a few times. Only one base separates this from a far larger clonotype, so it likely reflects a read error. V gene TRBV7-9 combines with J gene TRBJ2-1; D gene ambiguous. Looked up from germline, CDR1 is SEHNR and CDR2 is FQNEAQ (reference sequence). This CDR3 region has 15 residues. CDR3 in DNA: TGTGCCAGCAGCTTAGTTCCAGAGGCCTACAATGAGCAGCTCTTC. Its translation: CASSLVPEAYNEQLF. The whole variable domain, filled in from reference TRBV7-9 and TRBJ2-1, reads DTGVSQNPRHKITKRGQNVTFRCDPISEHNRLYWYRQTLGQGPEFLTYFQNEAQLEKSRLLSDRFSAERPKGSFSTLEIQRTEQGDSAMYLCASSLVPEAYNEQLFGPGTRLTVL.